The sequence of this TCR beta chain was determined in a study of cytotoxic CD8 clonotypes in ibrutinib-treated CLL. On the study more broadly: Timing of response sample collection was a median approximately eleven months after treatment start, with a range of 6 to 36.

With sequencing, the targeted depth ranged from 1 in 200,000 to 1 in 1 million T cells. Sequencing used immunoSEQ multiplex PCR; TCRdb keeps in-frame clones, though not all of them. The sample yields more than 200,000 clones, 70% seen once. With respect to this clone: Its specificity is unknown.

The CDR3 consists of 11 residues. The V end lost 4 bases, the J end lost 4 bases, and 7 bases lay between the germline ends. The germline V gene has CDR1 GTSNPN and CDR2 SVGIG (reference sequence). Study-wide results and caveats: Age-matched healthy donor levels were exceeded by baseline clonality, which tracked circulating CD8+ T-cell counts. On treatment, the uncommon public clonotypes contracted or remained stable.

This clonotype was sampled from a human donor with chronic lymphocytic leukemia. The material sequenced was PBMCs, taken after 24 months of ibrutinib treatment. This chain joins TRBV30 and TRBJ1-1; D is unresolved. CDR3 DNA: TGTGCCTGGATTGAGGTCACTGAAGCTTTCTTT. This sequence encodes CAWIEVTEAFF.